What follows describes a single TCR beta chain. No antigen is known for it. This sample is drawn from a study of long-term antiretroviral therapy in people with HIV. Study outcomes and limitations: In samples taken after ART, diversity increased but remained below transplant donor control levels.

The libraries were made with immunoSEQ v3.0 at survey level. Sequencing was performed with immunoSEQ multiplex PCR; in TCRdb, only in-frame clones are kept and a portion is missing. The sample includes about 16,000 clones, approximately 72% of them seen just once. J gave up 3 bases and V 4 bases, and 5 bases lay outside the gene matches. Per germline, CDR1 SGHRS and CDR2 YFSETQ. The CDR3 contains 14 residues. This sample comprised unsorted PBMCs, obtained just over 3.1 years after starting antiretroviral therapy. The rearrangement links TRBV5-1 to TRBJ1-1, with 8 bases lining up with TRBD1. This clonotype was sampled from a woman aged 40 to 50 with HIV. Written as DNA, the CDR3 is TGCGCCAGCAGCCGTGGACAGGGAGACACTGAAGCTTTCTTT. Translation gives CASSRGQGDTEAFF.